The 6 T cell receptor beta chains below were found in one sample sequenced in a study of OX40 agonist ivuxolimab in advanced cancers. Assay: immunoSEQ multiplex PCR; the TCRdb copy retains only in-frame clones and omits some. The sample has around 76,000 clones, almost 85% seen once. The sequencing used CD4+ or CD8+ T cells sorted from blood, collected in a trial of the OX40 agonist ivuxolimab. These TCRs come from an adult with an advanced solid tumor such as melanoma, head and neck, liver or kidney cancer.

This rearrangement joins TRBV6-5 to TRBJ2-7, with TRBD2 as a possible D gene (5 bases). Germline lookup yields CDR1 MNHEY and CDR2 SVGAGI. The CDR3 is 14 amino acids. V shed 0 bases and J shed 3 bases, with 9 bases lying between them. The CDR3, as DNA: TGTGCCAGCAGTTACTCGGCAGGACTCTACGAGCAGTACTTC. It specifies CASSYSAGLYEQYF.

A word on this clone: Other DNA sequences in the sample encode the same CDR3. The chain links TRBV7-9 to TRBJ1-6; TRBD1 is a possible D gene (6 bases). This CDR3 comprises 13 residues. V was clipped by 1 base and J by 9 bases, with 7 bases between them. Per the germline V gene, CDR1 is SEHNR and CDR2 is FQNEAQ (reference sequence). The DNA of the CDR3 is TGTGCCAGCAGCTTAGAGGGGGGTTCACCCCTCCACTTT. Its translation is CASSLEGGSPLHF.

The chain combines TRBV6-5 with TRBJ2-1; 8 nucleotides align to TRBD2. After removal of 6 bases from V and 2 bases from J, the junction contained 6 bases not matched to a gene. The CDR3 covers 15 residues. CDR1 MNHEY and CDR2 SVGAGI come from the germline V gene. The CDR3 is CASSTGGRPYNEQFF. The CDR3 nucleotides read TGTGCCAGCAGCACGGGGGGGCGCCCCTACAATGAGCAGTTCTTC.

This chain connects TRBV9 to TRBJ2-1; 8 bases are a match to TRBD1. Germline V gene sequence: CDR1 SGDLS, CDR2 YYNGEE. This CDR3 has 13 amino acids. The junction had 4 bases not matched to a gene; V was cut back by 2 bases and J by 9 bases. The CDR3 DNA is TGTGCCAGCAGCGTCGCCGGGACAGGTGAGCAGTTCTTC. It translates to CASSVAGTGEQFF.

This rearrangement joins TRBV7-2 to TRBJ1-4, with 7 bases aligning to TRBD1. V was clipped by 5 bases and J by 4 bases; unmatched bases: 4. This CDR3 is built from 14 residues. Germline CDR1 and CDR2: SGHTA and FQGNSA. CDR3 residues: CASSRQGFNEKLFF. The CDR3 nucleotides are TGTGCCAGCAGCCGACAGGGCTTTAATGAAAAACTGTTTTTT.

The rearrangement joins TRBV6-6 to TRBJ1-5; weak D call: TRBD1 (5 bases). Germline V lookup: CDR1 MNHNY, CDR2 SVGAGI (reference sequence). Between the trimmed V and J ends, which lost 5 bases and 3 bases, there was a span of 14 bases. The CDR3 contains 15 residues. The CDR3 is CASSTHATDNQPQHF. Written as DNA, the CDR3 is TGTGCCAGCAGTACCCATGCGACAGACAATCAGCCCCAGCATTTT.